The T cell receptor (beta chain) described here comes from a study of blood T cells in healthy people across ages. Findings and caveats of the study: Measured against age, TCR beta diversity per million T cells decreased in a roughly linear manner.

Comments on this clonotype: Its specificity is not known.

Then a second PCR, running about 6 to 11 cycles, was carried out with a sample-barcoded 5' primer and a J-beta primer mix. MiXCR was run by TCRdb on the 5' RACE reads, yielding one entry per CDR3 protein. This table has fewer than 800,000 distinct CDR3 sequences, 25% appearing once. Per germline, CDR1 MNHNS and CDR2 SASEGT. This CDR3 is built from 15 residues. The V gene end was trimmed by 3 bases and the J gene end by 5 bases; junction bases not matched to a gene: 4. These data were also reused for a study on T cells of mothers and their children.

The chain has TRBV6-1 and TRBJ2-3; 11 nucleotides agree with TRBD2. The sequenced sample was blood. The receptor's source is a boy younger than 18 in good health. The CDR3, as DNA: TGTGCCAGCAGTGAGACTAGCGGGGTTGTAGATACGCAGTATTTT. Protein sequence: CASSETSGVVDTQYF.